A selection of T cell receptor beta chains follows, all from one sample in a study of CD4+ T cells in melanoma. The protocol was immunoSEQ multiplex PCR, while the TCRdb copy is restricted to in-frame clones and leaves out a portion. The sample holds about 140,000 clones; 85% to 95% are singletons and the top ten take 1.5%. These TCRs come from a human donor with melanoma. The CDR3 runs from the conserved cysteine through the conserved F or W. Expanded clones are given a class, and other clones once, few, many or no size at all.

. TRBJ1-1 TRBV11-2 CASSLDFSYTEAFF
. TRBJ2-3 TRBV5-1 CASSPNRDRGGTDTQYF
. TRBJ2-1 TRBV2 CASRVTSFNEQFF
. TRBJ2-7 TRBV5-1 CASSLDSGTGTYEQYF
. TRBJ2-7 TRBV19 CASSIGVSGGPPYEQYF
. TRBJ2-1 TRBV21-1 CASSKNTRDNYNEQFF
. TRBJ2-1 TRBV7-7 CASSSGTGYNEQFF
. TRBJ1-2 TRBV19 CASSIDGYGYTF
. TRBJ1-5 TRBV5-1 CASSLEPNQPQHF
. TRBJ2-7 TRBV11-2 CASSLGTVYEQYF
. TRBJ1-1 TRBV19 CASSRTAVGTEAFF
few TRBJ1-3 TRBV7-9 CASSSGGGAGNTIYF
. TRBJ1-1 TRBV13 CASSFRAGANTEAFF
. TRBJ1-3 TRBV6-5 CASSYSGGRGNTIYF
. TRBJ2-7 TRBV11-2 CASSPRGTDSYEQYF
. TRBJ2-5 TRBV6-5 CASSSPGGRGETQYF
. TRBJ2-7 TRBV2 CASSEDRAGPYEQYF
. TRBJ2-1 TRBV10-1 CASSEGVAEQFF
. TRBJ2-7 TRBV18 CASSSSSALTESSYEQYF
. TRBJ1-2 TRBV9 CASFLNRGTGKYYGYTF
. TRBJ2-1 TRBV7-9 CASSPGTSGNNEQFF
. TRBJ1-2 TRBV30 CASPPGQGAHGYTF
. TRBJ1-6 TRBV11-2 CASSLTGSSYNSPLHF
. TRBJ2-5 TRBV6-1 CASSFVAPSQETQYF
. TRBJ2-1 TRBV30 CAWDRQGVDEQFF
. TRBJ1-1 TRBV19 CASSMGGQVGTEAFF
. TRBJ1-1 TRBV5-1 CASSSVGGSTEAFF